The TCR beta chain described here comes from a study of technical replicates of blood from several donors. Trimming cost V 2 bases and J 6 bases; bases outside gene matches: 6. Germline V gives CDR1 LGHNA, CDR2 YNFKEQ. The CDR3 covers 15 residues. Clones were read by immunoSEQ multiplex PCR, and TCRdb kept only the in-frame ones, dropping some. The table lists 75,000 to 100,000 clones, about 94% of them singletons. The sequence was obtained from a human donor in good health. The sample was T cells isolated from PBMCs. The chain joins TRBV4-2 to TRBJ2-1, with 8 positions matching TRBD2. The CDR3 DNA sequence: TGTGCCAGCAGCCAAAACGACGGGACTAGCAATGAGCAGTTCTTC. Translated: CASSQNDGTSNEQFF.